This T cell receptor (beta chain) derives from a study of neurological immune-mediated disorders. Study-level findings and limits: TCR clonal expansion peaked in HTLV-1-associated myelopathy patients and was lowest in multiple sclerosis patients. Because no CDR3 amino acid sequences were shared across subjects by expanded clones, private repertoires were suggested in all groups.

5'RACE with 10-nucleotide random UMIs generated the cDNA. Each CDR3 protein is one row after TCRdb ran MiXCR on the 5' RACE reads. The repertoire holds roughly 25,000 distinct CDR3 sequences, 2% to 2.5% seen once, with 2% to 2.5% in the top ten. This clonotype was seen ten or more times. Its cognate antigen is unknown. V trimming: 0 bases; J trimming: 2 bases; junction bases outside the gene matches: 7. Germline CDR1 and CDR2: DFQATT and SNEGSKA (reference sequence). The CDR3 is 16 amino acids. The study built unsorted libraries from 2 million PBMCs kept at -80 C. The V call is TRBV20-1, the J call TRBJ2-1; TRBD2 aligns across 7 bases. This clonotype originated in a woman in her forties or fifties with multiple sclerosis. The sample was PBMCs. The CDR3 DNA sequence: TGCAGTGCTAGAGATATTTTTCTAGCGGCCTACAATGAGCAGTTCTTC. It is translated as CSARDIFLAAYNEQFF.